The T cell receptor (beta chain) described here comes from a study of technical replicates of blood from several donors. Per germline, CDR1 SNHLY and CDR2 FYNNEI. This CDR3 comprises 15 residues. Trimming shortened V by 4 bases and J by 7 bases, and 17 bases separated the two germline ends. TCRdb's copy holds only in-frame clones and misses some; the assay was immunoSEQ multiplex PCR. The table shows about 80,000 clones, with 90% to 95% occurring only once. The TCR originated in a human donor in good health. Sequences were obtained from T cells isolated from PBMCs. The chain is built from TRBV2 and TRBJ2-1; a possible D gene is TRBD2 (6 bases). The CDR3 region is CASSAVRAEGNEQFF. The CDR3 bases are TGTGCCAGCAGTGCGGTGCGGGCGGAGGGGAATGAGCAGTTCTTC.